This entry describes one T cell receptor (beta chain). This entry comes from a study of OX40 agonist ivuxolimab in advanced cancers. Study information: Ivuxolimab, an antibody acting as an agonist of OX40 (CD134), was used to treat patients.

Drawing of blood for sampling happened at baseline, at cycle 4 day 1, and at cycle 7 day 1. Data came from immunoSEQ multiplex PCR; TCRdb stores just in-frame clones and leaves some out. The sample includes 68,000 or so clones, around 86% of them seen just once. The V gene end was trimmed by 4 bases and the J gene end by 3 bases; junction bases not matched to a gene: 3. The CDR3 runs to 13 residues. The germline gives CDR1 SQVTM, CDR2 ANQGSEA. This sequence originates from an adult with an advanced solid tumor such as melanoma, head and neck, liver or kidney cancer. The chain uses TRBV29-1 and TRBJ2-5, with TRBD2 matching over 9 bases. The input for sequencing was CD4+ or CD8+ T cells sorted from blood, taken in a trial of the OX40 agonist ivuxolimab. CDR3 amino acids: CSVGAGGEETQYF. The CDR3 region has the DNA TGCAGCGTTGGAGCGGGGGGTGAAGAGACCCAGTACTTC.